Included here is one T cell receptor beta chain sequence, with context. The antigen is unknown. One entry per CDR3 protein results from TCRdb running MiXCR on the reads. This sample carries around 550,000 distinct CDR3 sequences, about a quarter of them seen once, and the ten largest clones take approximately 13%. This record belongs to a study of T cell repertoires in cytomegalovirus infection. For the study at large: Public TCR beta signatures indicated both CMV infection and matching HLA type. Study-level results: Carriers of CMV and the relevant HLA type were discriminated by public TCR beta frequency.

Trimming removed 8 bases at V and 2 bases at J, with 19 bases between. This CDR3 is built from 16 residues. Germline assignment: CDR1 SNHLY and CDR2 FYNNEI. The specimen was PBMCs. The clonotype originates from a human donor in good health (CMV status not recorded). Some clones in this sample may be carry-over from other donors' samples. This chain connects TRBV2 to TRBJ2-1; D unclear. The CDR3 here is CASAGAVAETYNEQFF. DNA for the CDR3: TGTGCCAGCGCAGGTGCGGTAGCTGAAACCTACAATGAGCAGTTCTTC.